Presented here are 13 T cell receptor beta chains from one specimen sequenced in a study of OX40 agonist ivuxolimab in advanced cancers. The method was immunoSEQ multiplex PCR; TCRdb's version includes in-frame clones alone and lacks a portion of them. The sample carries 65,000 or so clones, 75% to 90% recorded once. This specimen consisted of CD4+ or CD8+ T cells sorted from blood, obtained in a trial of the OX40 agonist ivuxolimab. These receptors came from an adult with an advanced solid tumor such as melanoma, head and neck, liver or kidney cancer.

The J gene is TRBJ1-4, the V gene TRBV30; 8 nucleotides match TRBD1. In germline, CDR1 is GTSNPN, CDR2 SVGIG (reference sequence). The V segment lost 3 bases and the J segment 2 bases; nucleotides outside the gene matches: 5. This CDR3 comprises 15 residues. The CDR3 DNA is TGTGCCTGGAGGCCGACAGGGGTGACTAATGAAAAACTGTTTTTT. Its translation: CAWRPTGVTNEKLFF.

The chain carries TRBV6-6 and TRBJ1-1; D possibly corresponds to TRBD1 (5 bases). This CDR3 has 12 amino acids. CDR1 and CDR2 from the germline V gene are MNHNY and SVGAGI (reference sequence). V lost 6 bases to trimming and J lost 1 base, with 6 bases between them. CDR3 amino acids: CASRGGNTEAFF. In DNA, the CDR3 is TGTGCCAGCAGGGGGGGGAACACTGAAGCTTTCTTT.

This clone was seen only a few times. CDR3 amino acids: CASRTSGSNTGELFF. CDR3 bases: TGTGCCAGCAGAACTAGCGGGTCGAACACCGGGGAGCTGTTTTTT. The rearrangement links TRBV6-1 to TRBJ2-2; 9 bases align to TRBD2. Germline loops: CDR1 MNHNS, CDR2 SASEGT. The CDR3 contains 15 residues. Trimming cost V 6 bases and J 0 bases; bases outside gene matches: 2.

The rearrangement uses TRBV12-5 and TRBJ1-1; 8 bases agree with TRBD1. The CDR3 loop spans 13 amino acids. V shed 6 bases, J shed 3 bases, and the junction held 3 bases outside the gene matches. The germline V gene encodes CDR1 LGHNT and CDR2 FRNRAP. CDR3 residues: CASGQGADTEAFF. DNA of the CDR3: TGTGCTAGTGGCCAGGGGGCGGACACTGAAGCTTTCTTT.

This clone came up a few times. Distinct nucleotide sequences in the sample also encode this CDR3. The chain combines TRBV11-2 with TRBJ1-2; D is unclear. Trimming pared 1 base from V and 1 base from J, leaving 7 bases between. The germline gives CDR1 SGHAT, CDR2 FQNNGV. This CDR3 has 14 residues. CDR3: CASSLGQSNYGYTF. The DNA for the CDR3 is TGTGCCAGCAGCTTAGGGCAGAGTAACTATGGCTACACCTTC.

The chain uses TRBV14 and TRBJ2-1; 8 bases align to TRBD2. There are 16 residues in the CDR3. Per germline, CDR1 SGHDN and CDR2 FVKESK. The V and J ends lost 0 bases and 4 bases, in that order; junction bases with no gene match: 5. CDR3 bases: TGTGCCAGCAGCCAAGACCCGGGACTAGGATACAATGAGCAGTTCTTC. Encoded protein: CASSQDPGLGYNEQFF.

The rearrangement joins TRBV29-1 to TRBJ1-1; D ambiguous. The germline CDR1 and CDR2 sequences are SQVTM and ANQGSEA. The CDR3 extends over 14 amino acids. V lost 5 bases, J lost 0 bases, and 13 bases lay in between. The CDR3 region is CSVSGRSMNTEAFF. The CDR3 coding sequence is TGCAGCGTTTCGGGCAGATCAATGAACACTGAAGCTTTCTTT. The entire variable domain, with the rest obtained from reference TRBV29-1 and TRBJ1-1, is as follows: SAVISQKPSRDICQRGTSLTIQCQVDSQVTMMFWYRQQPGQSLTLIATANQGSEATYESGFVIDKFPISRPNLTFSTLTVSNMSPEDSSIYLCSVSGRSMNTEAFFGQGTRLTVV.

The J gene is TRBJ2-5, the V gene TRBV5-5, with 7 bases that match TRBD1. The CDR3 is made up of 13 amino acids. Germline lookup yields CDR1 SGHKS and CDR2 YYEKEE (reference sequence). V dropped 4 bases and J dropped 1; count of bases not matched to a gene: 1. CDR3 amino acids: CASSRDSQETQYF. Here the CDR3 DNA reads TGTGCCAGCAGCCGGGACAGCCAAGAGACCCAGTACTTC.

V and J are TRBV25-1 and TRBJ2-4; a possible D gene is TRBD1 (6 bases). Germline-derived CDR1 and CDR2 are MGHDK and SYGVNS. The CDR3 length is 16 residues. Trimming removed 3 bases from V and 1 base from J, with 13 bases in between. The CDR3 sequence is CASSDYTGLAKNIQYF. The CDR3 coding sequence is TGTGCCAGCAGTGATTACACAGGGTTGGCCAAAAACATTCAGTACTTC.

DNA for the CDR3: TGTGCCAGCAGTCCCAGGGGCGCTTACCCAAACTATGGCTACACCTTC. The encoded protein is CASSPRGAYPNYGYTF. The V call is TRBV28, the J call TRBJ1-2; D might be TRBD1 (6 bases). The germline V and J ends were trimmed by 5 bases and 2 bases, with 18 bases remaining between them. Germline CDR1 reads MDHEN; CDR2 reads SYDVKM. The CDR3 has 16 residues.

Remarks on this clone: One end of the junction does not line up with germline, which may come from a read error. V gene TRBV5-6 combines with J gene TRBJ2-5, with D tentatively TRBD2 (5 bases). CDR1 and CDR2 from the germline V gene are SGHDT and YYEEEE. CDR3 length: 13 amino acids. The CDR3 DNA follows: TGTGCTAGCAAGGTACGGGAAAAAGAGACCCAGTACTTC. Its translation is CASKVREKETQYF.

Regarding this clone: The sample has other DNA sequences that encode this CDR3 too. The chain uses TRBV6-5 and TRBJ2-3; D is uncertain. The CDR3 is 13 residues long. V gave up 6 bases and J gave up 2 bases, with 9 bases separating them. Looked up from germline, CDR1 is MNHEY and CDR2 is SVGAGI. CDR3 amino acids: CASRETPTDTQYF. CDR3 sequence (DNA): TGTGCCAGCAGGGAGACCCCCACAGATACGCAGTATTTT.

The chain has TRBV7-9 and TRBJ2-3, with D tentatively TRBD1 or TRBD2 (5 bases each). Germline loops: CDR1 SEHNR, CDR2 FQNEAQ (reference sequence). Trimming shortened V by 3 bases and J by 0 bases, and 13 bases separated the two germline ends. The CDR3 consists of 16 residues. The CDR3: CASSLGTASSTDTQYF. CDR3 in DNA: TGTGCCAGCAGCTTGGGGACGGCCTCTAGCACAGATACGCAGTATTTT.